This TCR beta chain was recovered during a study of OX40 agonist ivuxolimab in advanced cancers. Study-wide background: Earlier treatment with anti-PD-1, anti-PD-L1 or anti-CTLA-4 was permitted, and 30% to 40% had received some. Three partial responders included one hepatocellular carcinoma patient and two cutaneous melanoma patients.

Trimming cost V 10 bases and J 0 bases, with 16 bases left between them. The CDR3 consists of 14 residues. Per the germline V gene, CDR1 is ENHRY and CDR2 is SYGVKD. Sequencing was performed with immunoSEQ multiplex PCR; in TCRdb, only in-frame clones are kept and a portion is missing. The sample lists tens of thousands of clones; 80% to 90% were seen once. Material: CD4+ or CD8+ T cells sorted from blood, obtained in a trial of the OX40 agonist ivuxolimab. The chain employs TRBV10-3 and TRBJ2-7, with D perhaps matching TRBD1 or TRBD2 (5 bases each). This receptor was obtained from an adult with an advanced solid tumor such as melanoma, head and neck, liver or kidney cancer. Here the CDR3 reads CATQGRDHSYEQYF. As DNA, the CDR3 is TGTGCCACCCAGGGCAGGGACCACTCCTACGAGCAGTACTTC.